Here is one T cell receptor beta chain with its context. Only in-frame clones appear in the TCRdb table, and some are missing; sequencing was by immunoSEQ multiplex PCR. The sample yields roughly 82,000 clones, 96% seen once. These data originate in a study of technical replicates of blood from a few donors. Germline values: CDR1 MGHDK, CDR2 SYGVNS. This CDR3 has 15 amino acids. V shed 3 bases and J 0 bases; nucleotides not matched to a gene: 4. The receptor comes from a human donor in good health. This chain links TRBV25-1 with TRBJ1-1; 7 nucleotides align to TRBD1. The sequencing sample was made of T cells isolated from PBMCs. CDR3 region: CASSEPGTVNTEAFF. The CDR3 region has the DNA TGTGCCAGCAGTGAGCCCGGGACAGTGAACACTGAAGCTTTCTTT.